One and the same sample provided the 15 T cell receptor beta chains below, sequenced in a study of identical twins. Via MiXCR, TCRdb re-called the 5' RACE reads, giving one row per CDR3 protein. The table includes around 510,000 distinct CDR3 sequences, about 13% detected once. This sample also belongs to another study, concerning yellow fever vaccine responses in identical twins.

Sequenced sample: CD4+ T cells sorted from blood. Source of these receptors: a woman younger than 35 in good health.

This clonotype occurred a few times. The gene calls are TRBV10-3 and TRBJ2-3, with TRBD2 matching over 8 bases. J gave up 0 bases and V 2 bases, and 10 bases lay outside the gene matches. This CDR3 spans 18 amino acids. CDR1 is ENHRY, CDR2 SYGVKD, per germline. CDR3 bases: TGTGCCATCAGTGAGCCGACCGACAGCGGGGGAAGCACAGATACGCAGTATTTT. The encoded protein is CAISEPTDSGGSTDTQYF.

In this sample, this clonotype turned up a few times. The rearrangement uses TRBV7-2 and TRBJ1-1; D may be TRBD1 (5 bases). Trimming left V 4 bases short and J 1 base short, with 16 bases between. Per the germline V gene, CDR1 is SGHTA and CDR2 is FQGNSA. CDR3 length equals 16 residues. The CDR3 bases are TGTGCCAGCAGCTCCTTTCCCTTCGGACAGAACACTGAAGCTTTCTTT. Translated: CASSSFPFGQNTEAFF.

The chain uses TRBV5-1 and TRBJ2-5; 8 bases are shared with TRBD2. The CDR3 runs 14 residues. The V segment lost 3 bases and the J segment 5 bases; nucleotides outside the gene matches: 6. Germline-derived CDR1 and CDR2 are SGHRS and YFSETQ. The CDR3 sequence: CASSSPGGLETQYF. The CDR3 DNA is TGCGCCAGCAGCTCTCCGGGGGGGCTCGAGACCCAGTACTTC.

CDR3 loop: CATSREITAPYNEQFF. The DNA for the CDR3 is TGTGCCACCAGCAGAGAAATCACCGCACCCTACAATGAGCAGTTCTTC. The chain uses TRBV15 and TRBJ2-1; D not resolved. V was pared by 0 bases and J by 2 bases, with 11 bases between. Per germline, CDR1 LNHNV and CDR2 YYDKDF (reference sequence). The CDR3 consists of 16 residues.

This CDR3 reads CASYRDQYHYEQYF. CDR3 nucleotides: TGCGCCAGCTACCGGGACCAATACCACTACGAGCAGTACTTC. This rearrangement joins TRBV5-1 to TRBJ2-7, with D possibly being TRBD1 or TRBD2 (5 bases each). Germline loops: CDR1 SGHRS, CDR2 YFSETQ. CDR3 size: 14 residues. V lost 7 bases to trimming and J lost 3 bases, with 17 bases between them. The variable domain in full, with the rest retrieved from reference TRBV5-1 and TRBJ2-7, is KAGVTQTPRYLIKTRGQQVTLSCSPISGHRSVSWYQQTPGQGLQFLFEYFSETQRNKGNFPGRFSGRQFSNSRSEMNVSTLELGDSALYLCASYRDQYHYEQYFGPGTRLTVT.

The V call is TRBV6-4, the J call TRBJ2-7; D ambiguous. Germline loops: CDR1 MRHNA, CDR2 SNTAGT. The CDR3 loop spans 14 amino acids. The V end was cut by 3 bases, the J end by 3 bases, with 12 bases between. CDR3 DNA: TGTGCCAGCAGTGAAAAGGCTCCCTACTACGAGCAGTACTTC. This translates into CASSEKAPYYEQYF.

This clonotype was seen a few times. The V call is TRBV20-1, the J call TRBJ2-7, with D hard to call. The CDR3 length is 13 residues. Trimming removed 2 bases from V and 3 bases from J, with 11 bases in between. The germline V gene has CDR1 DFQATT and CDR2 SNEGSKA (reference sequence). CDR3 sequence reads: CSARIWGSYEQYF. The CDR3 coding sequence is TGCAGTGCTAGAATTTGGGGAAGCTACGAGCAGTACTTC.

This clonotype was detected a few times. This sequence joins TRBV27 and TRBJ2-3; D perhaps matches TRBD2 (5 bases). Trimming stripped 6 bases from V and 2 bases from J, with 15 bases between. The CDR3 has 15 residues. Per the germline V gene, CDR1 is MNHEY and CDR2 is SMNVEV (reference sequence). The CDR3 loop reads CASRTLGVVTDTQYF. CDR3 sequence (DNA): TGTGCCAGCAGGACTCTCGGGGTGGTCACAGATACGCAGTATTTT.

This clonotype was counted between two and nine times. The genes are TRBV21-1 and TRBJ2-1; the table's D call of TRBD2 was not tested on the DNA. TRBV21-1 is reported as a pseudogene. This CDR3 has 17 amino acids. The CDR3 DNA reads TGTGCCAGCAGCAAAGCGCCCACTAGCGGGAGTGTGAATGAGCAGTTCTTC. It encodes CASSKAPTSGSVNEQFF.

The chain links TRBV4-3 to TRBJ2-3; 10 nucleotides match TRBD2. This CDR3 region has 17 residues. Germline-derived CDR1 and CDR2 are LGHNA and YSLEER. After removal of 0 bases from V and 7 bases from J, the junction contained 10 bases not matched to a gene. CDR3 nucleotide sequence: TGCGCCAGCAGCCAAGATTTCTCACAGCGGGAGGGGAATACGCAGTATTTT. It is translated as CASSQDFSQREGNTQYF.

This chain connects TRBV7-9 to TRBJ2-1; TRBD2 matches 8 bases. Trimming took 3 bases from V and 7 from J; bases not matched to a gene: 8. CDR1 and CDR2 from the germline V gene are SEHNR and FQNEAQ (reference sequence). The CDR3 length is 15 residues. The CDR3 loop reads CASSFSGGARNEQFF. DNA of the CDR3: TGTGCCAGCAGCTTCTCCGGGGGGGCGCGGAATGAGCAGTTCTTC.

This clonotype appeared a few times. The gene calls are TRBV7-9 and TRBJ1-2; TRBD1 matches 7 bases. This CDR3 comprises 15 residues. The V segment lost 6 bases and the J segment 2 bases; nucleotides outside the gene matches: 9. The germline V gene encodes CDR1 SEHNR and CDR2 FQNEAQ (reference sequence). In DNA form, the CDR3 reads TGTGCCAGCAGAGAAACAGGGGCGCAAAACTATGGCTACACCTTC. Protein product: CASRETGAQNYGYTF. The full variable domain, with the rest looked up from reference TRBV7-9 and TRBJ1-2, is DTGVSQNPRHKITKRGQNVTFRCDPISEHNRLYWYRQTLGQGPEFLTYFQNEAQLEKSRLLSDRFSAERPKGSFSTLEIQRTEQGDSAMYLCASRETGAQNYGYTFGSGTRLTVV.

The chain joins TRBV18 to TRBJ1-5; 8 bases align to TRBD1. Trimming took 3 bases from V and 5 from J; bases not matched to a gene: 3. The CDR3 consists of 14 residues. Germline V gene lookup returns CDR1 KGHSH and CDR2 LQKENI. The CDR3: CASSPQTGDQPQHF. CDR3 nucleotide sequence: TGTGCCAGCTCACCGCAGACAGGGGATCAGCCCCAGCATTTT.

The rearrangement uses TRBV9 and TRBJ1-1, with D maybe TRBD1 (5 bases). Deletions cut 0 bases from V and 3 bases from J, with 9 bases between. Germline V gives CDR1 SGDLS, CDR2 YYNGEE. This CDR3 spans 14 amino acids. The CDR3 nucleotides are TGTGCCAGCAGCGTAGGAGGGGCGGACACTGAAGCTTTCTTT. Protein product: CASSVGGADTEAFF.

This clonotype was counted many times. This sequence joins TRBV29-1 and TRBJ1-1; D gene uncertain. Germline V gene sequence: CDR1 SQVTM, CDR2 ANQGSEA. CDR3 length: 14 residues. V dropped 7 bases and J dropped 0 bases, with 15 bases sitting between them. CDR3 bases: TGCAGCGGGACGGTGACCCAGATGAACACTGAAGCTTTCTTT. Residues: CSGTVTQMNTEAFF. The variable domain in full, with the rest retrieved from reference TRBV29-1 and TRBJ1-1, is SAVISQKPSRDICQRGTSLTIQCQVDSQVTMMFWYRQQPGQSLTLIATANQGSEATYESGFVIDKFPISRPNLTFSTLTVSNMSPEDSSIYLCSGTVTQMNTEAFFGQGTRLTVV.